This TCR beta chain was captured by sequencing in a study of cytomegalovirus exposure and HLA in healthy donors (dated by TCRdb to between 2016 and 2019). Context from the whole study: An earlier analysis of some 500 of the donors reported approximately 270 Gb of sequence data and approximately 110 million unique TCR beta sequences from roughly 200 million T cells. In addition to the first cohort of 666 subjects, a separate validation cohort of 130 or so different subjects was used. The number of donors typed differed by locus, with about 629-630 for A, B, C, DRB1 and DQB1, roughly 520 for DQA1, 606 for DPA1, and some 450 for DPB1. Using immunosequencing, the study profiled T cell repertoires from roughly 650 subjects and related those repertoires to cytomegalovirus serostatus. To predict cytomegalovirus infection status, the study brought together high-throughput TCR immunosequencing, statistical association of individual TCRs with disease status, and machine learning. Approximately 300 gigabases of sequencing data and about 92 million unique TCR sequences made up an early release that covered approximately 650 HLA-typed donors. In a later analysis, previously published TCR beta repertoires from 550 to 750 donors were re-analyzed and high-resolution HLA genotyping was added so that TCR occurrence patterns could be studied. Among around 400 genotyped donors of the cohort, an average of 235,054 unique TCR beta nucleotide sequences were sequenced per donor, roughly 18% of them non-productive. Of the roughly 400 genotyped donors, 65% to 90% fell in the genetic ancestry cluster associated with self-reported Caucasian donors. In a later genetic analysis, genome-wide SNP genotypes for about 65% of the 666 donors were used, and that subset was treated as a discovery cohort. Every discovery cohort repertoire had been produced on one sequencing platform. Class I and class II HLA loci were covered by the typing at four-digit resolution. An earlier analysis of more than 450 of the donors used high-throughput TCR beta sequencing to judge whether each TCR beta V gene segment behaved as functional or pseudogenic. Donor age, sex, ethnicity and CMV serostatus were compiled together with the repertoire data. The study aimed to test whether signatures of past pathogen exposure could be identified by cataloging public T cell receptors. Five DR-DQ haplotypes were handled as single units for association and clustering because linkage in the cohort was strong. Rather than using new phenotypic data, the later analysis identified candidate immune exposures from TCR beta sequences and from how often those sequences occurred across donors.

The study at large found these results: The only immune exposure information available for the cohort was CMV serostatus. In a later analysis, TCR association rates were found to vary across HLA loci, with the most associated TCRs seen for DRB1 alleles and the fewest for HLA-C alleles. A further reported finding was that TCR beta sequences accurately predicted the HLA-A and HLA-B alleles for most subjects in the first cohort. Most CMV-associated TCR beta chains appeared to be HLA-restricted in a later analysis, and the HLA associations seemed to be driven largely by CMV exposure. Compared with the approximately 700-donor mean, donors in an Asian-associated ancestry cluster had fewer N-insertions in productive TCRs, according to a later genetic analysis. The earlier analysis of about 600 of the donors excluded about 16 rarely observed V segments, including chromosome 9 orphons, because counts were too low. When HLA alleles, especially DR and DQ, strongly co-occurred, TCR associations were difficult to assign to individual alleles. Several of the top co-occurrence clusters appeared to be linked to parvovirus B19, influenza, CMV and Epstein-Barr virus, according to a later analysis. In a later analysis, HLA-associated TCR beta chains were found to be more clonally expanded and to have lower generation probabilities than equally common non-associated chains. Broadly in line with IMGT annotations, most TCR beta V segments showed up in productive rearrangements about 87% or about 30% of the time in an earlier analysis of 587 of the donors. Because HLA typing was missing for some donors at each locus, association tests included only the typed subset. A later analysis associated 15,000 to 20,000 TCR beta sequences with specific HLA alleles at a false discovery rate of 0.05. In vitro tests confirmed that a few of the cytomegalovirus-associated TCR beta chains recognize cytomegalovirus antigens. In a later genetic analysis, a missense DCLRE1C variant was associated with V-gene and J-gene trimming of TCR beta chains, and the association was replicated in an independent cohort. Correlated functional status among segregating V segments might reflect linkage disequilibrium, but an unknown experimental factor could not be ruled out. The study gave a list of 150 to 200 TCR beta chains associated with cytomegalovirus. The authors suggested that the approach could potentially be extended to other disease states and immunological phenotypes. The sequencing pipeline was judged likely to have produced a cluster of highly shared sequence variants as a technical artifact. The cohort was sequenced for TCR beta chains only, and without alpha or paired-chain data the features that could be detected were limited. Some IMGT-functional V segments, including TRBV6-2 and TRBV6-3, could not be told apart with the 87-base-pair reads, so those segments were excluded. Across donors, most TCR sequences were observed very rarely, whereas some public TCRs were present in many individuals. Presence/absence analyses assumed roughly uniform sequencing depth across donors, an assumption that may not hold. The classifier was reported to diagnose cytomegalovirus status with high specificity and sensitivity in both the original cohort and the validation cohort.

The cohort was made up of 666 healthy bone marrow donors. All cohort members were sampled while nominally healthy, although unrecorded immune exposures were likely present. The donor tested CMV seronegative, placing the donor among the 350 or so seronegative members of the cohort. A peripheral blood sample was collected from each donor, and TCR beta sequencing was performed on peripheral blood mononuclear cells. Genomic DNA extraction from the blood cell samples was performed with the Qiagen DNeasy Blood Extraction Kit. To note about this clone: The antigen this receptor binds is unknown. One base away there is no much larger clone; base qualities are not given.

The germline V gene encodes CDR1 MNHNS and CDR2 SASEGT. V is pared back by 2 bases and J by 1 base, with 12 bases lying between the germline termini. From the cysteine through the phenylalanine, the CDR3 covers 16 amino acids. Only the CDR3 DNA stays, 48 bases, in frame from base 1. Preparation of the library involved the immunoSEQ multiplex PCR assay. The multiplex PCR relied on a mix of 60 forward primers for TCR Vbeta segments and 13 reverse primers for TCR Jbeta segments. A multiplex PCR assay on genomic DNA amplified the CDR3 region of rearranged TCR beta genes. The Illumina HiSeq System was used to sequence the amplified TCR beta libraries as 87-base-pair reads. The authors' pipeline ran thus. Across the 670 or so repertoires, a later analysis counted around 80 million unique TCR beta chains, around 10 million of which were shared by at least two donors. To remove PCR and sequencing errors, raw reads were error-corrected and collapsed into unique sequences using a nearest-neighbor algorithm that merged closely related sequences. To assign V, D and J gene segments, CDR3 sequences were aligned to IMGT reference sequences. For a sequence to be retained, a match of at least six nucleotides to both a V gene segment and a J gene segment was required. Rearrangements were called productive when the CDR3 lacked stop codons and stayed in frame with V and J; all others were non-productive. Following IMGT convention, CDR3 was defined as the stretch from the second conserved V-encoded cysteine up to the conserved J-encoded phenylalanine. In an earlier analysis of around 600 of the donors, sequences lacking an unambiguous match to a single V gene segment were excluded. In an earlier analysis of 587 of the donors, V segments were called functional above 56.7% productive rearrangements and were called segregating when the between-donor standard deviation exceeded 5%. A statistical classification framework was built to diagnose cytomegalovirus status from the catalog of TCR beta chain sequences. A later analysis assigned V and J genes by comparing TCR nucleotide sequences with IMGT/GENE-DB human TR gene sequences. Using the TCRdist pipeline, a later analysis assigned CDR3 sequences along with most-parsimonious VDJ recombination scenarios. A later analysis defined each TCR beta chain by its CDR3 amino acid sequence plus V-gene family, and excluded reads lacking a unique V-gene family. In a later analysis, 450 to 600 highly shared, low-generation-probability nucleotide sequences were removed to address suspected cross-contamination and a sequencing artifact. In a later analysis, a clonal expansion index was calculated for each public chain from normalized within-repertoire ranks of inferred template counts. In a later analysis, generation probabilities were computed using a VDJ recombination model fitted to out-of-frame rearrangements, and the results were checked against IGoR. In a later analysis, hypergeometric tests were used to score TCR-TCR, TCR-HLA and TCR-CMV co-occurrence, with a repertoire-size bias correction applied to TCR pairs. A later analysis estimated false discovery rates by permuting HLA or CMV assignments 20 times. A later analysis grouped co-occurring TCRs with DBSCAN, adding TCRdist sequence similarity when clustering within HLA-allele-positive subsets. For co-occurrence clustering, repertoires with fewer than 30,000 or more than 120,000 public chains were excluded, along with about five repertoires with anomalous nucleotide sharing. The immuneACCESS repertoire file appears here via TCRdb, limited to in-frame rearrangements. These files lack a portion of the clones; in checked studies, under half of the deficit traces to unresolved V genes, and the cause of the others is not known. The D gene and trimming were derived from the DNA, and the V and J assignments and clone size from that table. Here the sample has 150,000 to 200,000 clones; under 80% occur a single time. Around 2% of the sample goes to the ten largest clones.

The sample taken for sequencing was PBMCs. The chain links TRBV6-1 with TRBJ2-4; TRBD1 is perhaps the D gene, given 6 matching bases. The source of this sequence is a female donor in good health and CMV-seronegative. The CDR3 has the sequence CASSETQDRAKNIQYF. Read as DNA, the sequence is TGTGCCAGCAGTGAAACACAAGACAGGGCCAAAAACATTCAGTACTTC.